The entry that follows covers one TCR beta chain sequence. The antigen is not known. CDR3 length: 14 residues. Trimming left V 6 bases short and J 2 bases short, with 13 bases between. CDR1 and CDR2 from the germline V gene are SEHNR and FQNEAQ (reference sequence). This sample stems from a study of T cell responses to AZD1222 COVID-19 vaccine. Study conclusions and caveats: Per reports, nearly half of all spike-specific TCRs target regions that are unmutated in variants. Regions 160-218 and 743-854 dominated among vaccine-associated CD4 TCRs spanning spike.

Assay used: immunoSEQ multiplex PCR; TCRdb lists only in-frame clones, some missing. The sample includes approximately 190,000 clones, 80% to 95% of them seen just once. This chain joins TRBV7-9 and TRBJ1-1; TRBD1 is a possible D gene (6 bases). The specimen was peripheral blood, collected on day 0 of AZD1222 vaccination. The receptor was derived from an adult in good health. The CDR3 sequence is CASRSGQPNTEAFF. In nucleotides, the CDR3 is TGTGCCAGCAGATCAGGACAGCCTAACACTGAAGCTTTCTTT.